This T cell receptor (beta chain) was sequenced during a study of Graves' ophthalmopathy and Graves' hyperthyroidism. Study-wide findings and caveats: Most thyroid-expanded clonotypes exceeding 0.001 frequency were also found in blood.

RNA transcripts yielded amplified TCR beta CDR3 regions. The authors performed first-round RT-PCR with HTBI primers and then a second-round multiplex PCR. TCRdb redid the calling of the multiplex PCR reads with MiXCR, one entry per CDR3 protein. Here the sample spans hundreds of thousands of distinct CDR3 sequences, approximately 22% being singletons. The source of the PBMCs was approximately 9.5 ml of fresh peripheral blood. As regards this clonotype: What it recognizes is unknown.

The CDR3 spans 17 residues. V was clipped by 3 bases and J by 1 base; unmatched bases: 11. Germline-derived CDR1 and CDR2 are LNHNV and YYDKDF (reference sequence). The clonotype was recovered from a young woman with stable Graves' hyperthyroidism. Some clones in this sample may be carry-over from other donors' samples. This rearrangement joins TRBV15 to TRBJ1-1; 7 bases line up with TRBD1. The source material was peripheral blood. The CDR3 sequence is CATSSLREQGRNTEAFF. The CDR3 DNA reads TGTGCCACCAGCAGCCTAAGGGAACAGGGGCGGAACACTGAAGCTTTCTTT.